This entry is about one TCR beta chain. Its antigen is still unknown. Profiled with immunoSEQ multiplex PCR; TCRdb holds only in-frame clones, not every one. The repertoire holds some 19,000 clones, with around 82% as singletons. CDR3 length equals 16 residues. The junction had 10 bases not matched to a gene; V was cut back by 4 bases and J by 5 bases. Germline V gene lookup returns CDR1 LGHDT and CDR2 YNNKEL (reference sequence). The record originates from a study of T cell responses to AZD1222 COVID-19 vaccine. General study results and limits: Across spike, vaccine-associated CD4 TCRs were found, dominant at 160-218 and 743-854.

This sequence was found in an adult in good health. V usage is TRBV3-1 (or the pseudogene TRBV3-2) and J usage is TRBJ2-2, with TRBD2 matching 7 bases. This specimen was peripheral blood, taken on day 0 of AZD1222 vaccination. The CDR3 DNA reads TGTGCCAGCAGCCTATCGGGGGTAGCGGGTACCGGGGAGCTGTTTTTT. It yields the protein CASSLSGVAGTGELFF.